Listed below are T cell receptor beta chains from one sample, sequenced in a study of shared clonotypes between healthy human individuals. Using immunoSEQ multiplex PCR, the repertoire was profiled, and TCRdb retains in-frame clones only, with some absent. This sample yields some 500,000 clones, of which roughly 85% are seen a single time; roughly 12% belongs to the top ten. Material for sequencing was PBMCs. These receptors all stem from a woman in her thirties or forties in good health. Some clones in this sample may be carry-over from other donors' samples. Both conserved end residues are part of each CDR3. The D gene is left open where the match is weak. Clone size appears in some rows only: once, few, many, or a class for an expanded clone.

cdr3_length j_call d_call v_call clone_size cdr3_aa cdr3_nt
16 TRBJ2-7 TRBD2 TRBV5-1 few CASSRVGPSGTVEQYF TGCGCCAGCAGCCGGGTAGGTCCTAGCGGGACTGTCGAGCAGTACTTC
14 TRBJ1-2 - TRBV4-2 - CASSPEHANYGYTF TGTGCCAGCAGCCCTGAACACGCAAACTATGGCTACACCTTC
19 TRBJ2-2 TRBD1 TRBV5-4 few CASSLRQGALYANTGELFF TGTGCCAGCAGCTTGCGACAGGGGGCCTTATACGCGAACACCGGGGAGCTGTTTTTT
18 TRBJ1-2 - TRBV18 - CASSPMGTWDGLDYGYTF TGTGCCAGCTCACCAATGGGGACGTGGGACGGTCTGGACTATGGCTACACCTTC
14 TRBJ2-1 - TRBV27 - CASRSQGPYNEQFF TGTGCCAGCAGGTCGCAGGGACCCTACAATGAGCAGTTCTTC
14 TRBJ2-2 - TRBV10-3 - CASSFGINTGELFF TGTGCCAGCAGTTTTGGTATTAACACCGGGGAGCTGTTTTTT
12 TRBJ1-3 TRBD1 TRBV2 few CASRDRGNTIYF TGTGCCAGTCGGGACAGGGGGAACACCATATATTTT
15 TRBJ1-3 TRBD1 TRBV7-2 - CASSSDPSQGKTIYF TGTGCCAGCAGCTCAGATCCCTCACAGGGGAAGACCATATATTTT
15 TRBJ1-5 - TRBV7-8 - CASSLESVSNQPQHF TGTGCCAGCAGCTTAGAATCTGTTAGCAATCAGCCCCAGCATTTT
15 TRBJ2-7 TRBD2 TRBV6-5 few CASSWRSSGGYEQYF TGTGCCAGCAGTTGGCGATCTAGCGGGGGTTACGAGCAGTACTTC
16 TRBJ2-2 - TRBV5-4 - CASSLAPGQNTGELFF TGTGCCAGCAGCTTGGCCCCGGGACAAAACACCGGGGAGCTGTTTTTT
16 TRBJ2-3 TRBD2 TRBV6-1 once CASSDFAGGGTDTQYF TGTGCCAGCAGTGACTTCGCGGGAGGGGGCACAGATACGCAGTATTTT
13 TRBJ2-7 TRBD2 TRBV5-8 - CASSRGLAGVKYF TGTGCCAGCAGCAGGGGACTAGCGGGAGTAAAGTACTTC
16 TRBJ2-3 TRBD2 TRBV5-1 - CASSPGTRVGTDTQYF TGCGCCAGCAGCCCGGGGACTAGGGTCGGCACAGATACGCAGTATTTT
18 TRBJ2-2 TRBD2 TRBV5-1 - CASSFITSGSLNTGELFF TGCGCCAGCAGCTTCATAACTAGCGGCAGCTTGAACACCGGGGAGCTGTTTTTT
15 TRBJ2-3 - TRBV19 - CASSRWASGTDTQYF TGTGCCAGTAGTAGATGGGCTAGCGGCACAGATACGCAGTATTTT